A selection of T cell receptor beta chains follows, all from one sample in a study of T cells after yellow fever vaccination. TCRdb redid the calling of the 5' RACE reads with MiXCR, one entry per CDR3 protein. The repertoire consists of 300,000 to 350,000 distinct CDR3 sequences, with 3.5% to 4.5% occurring once and the leading ten covering 19%. The specimen was PBMCs, collected 15 days after the yellow fever booster vaccination. Every receptor here comes from a man aged 18-30 years who received the YFV17D yellow fever vaccine. Each CDR3 is given with its conserved first and last residue. Each record gives: J gene, V gene, D gene, CDR3 length, clone size, CDR3 DNA, CDR3 protein. The D gene is left open where the match is weak. Where a row states a size, it is once, few, many or the class of an expanded clone; other rows omit it.

>TRBJ2-5|TRBV6-2/TRBV6-3|TRBD1|13|many
TGTGCCAGCAGGAGACAGGGACAAGAGACCCAGTACTTC
CASRRQGQETQYF
>TRBJ2-2|TRBV5-1|.|13|many
TGCGCCAGCAGCTCACTCAACACCGGGGAGCTGTTTTTT
CASSSLNTGELFF
>TRBJ2-3|TRBV7-9|.|20|.
TGTGCCAGCAGCTTAAATTTGGCGTGGGGGCGCGTACGTGGCACAGATACGCAGTATTTT
CASSLNLAWGRVRGTDTQYF
>TRBJ1-2|TRBV12-3/TRBV12-4|TRBD1|13|many
TGTGCCAGCAGTTGGCAACAGGGGGCTGGCTACACCTTC
CASSWQQGAGYTF
>TRBJ2-5|TRBV5-4|.|15|.
TGTGCCAGCAGCTTGGGGCAGGTCTTGGTAAAGACCCAGTACTTC
CASSLGQVLVKTQYF
>TRBJ2-1|TRBV12-3/TRBV12-4|TRBD1|14|many
TGTGCCAGCAGTCCGGGACAGGCGCGGGGTGAGCAGTTCTTC
CASSPGQARGEQFF
>TRBJ1-4|TRBV5-4|.|14|once
TGTGCCAGCAGCATTACAGGAACTAATGAAAAACTGTTTTTT
CASSITGTNEKLFF
>TRBJ2-5|TRBV15|.|13|few
TGTGCCACCAGCAGAGATGGGCCAGAGACCCAGTACTTC
CATSRDGPETQYF
>TRBJ1-2|TRBV18|TRBD1|12|few
TGTGCCAGCTCCCCGGACAGGGGAAGCTACACCTTC
CASSPDRGSYTF
>TRBJ2-3|TRBV3-1|TRBD2|14|.
TGTGCCAGCAGCAAGAGCGGGGGACCAGATACGCAGTATTTT
CASSKSGGPDTQYF
>TRBJ1-2|TRBV27|.|13|.
TGTGCCAGCAGTGTCCAGGCCTTCGGTGGCTACACCTTC
CASSVQAFGGYTF
>TRBJ2-1|TRBV28|.|16|many
TGTGCCAGCAGTCCCACGGGGGCGAGCTCCTACAATGAGCAGTTCTTC
CASSPTGASSYNEQFF
>TRBJ1-1|TRBV19|TRBD1|16|.
TGTGCCAGTAGAGAGAGAGGGGACAGGGGAGACACTGAAGCTTTCTTT
CASRERGDRGDTEAFF
>TRBJ2-3|TRBV7-2|.|13|many
TGTGCCAGCAGCTTAGGTCACGGGGATACGCAGTATTTT
CASSLGHGDTQYF
>TRBJ2-3|TRBV12-3/TRBV12-4|.|15|many
TGTGCCAGCAGTCCATTAGCGGCTAGCACAGATACGCAGTATTTT
CASSPLAASTDTQYF